A single sample is the source of the 23 T cell receptor beta chains below, sequenced in a study of CD8+CD57+ T cells in acquired aplastic anemia. Sequencing involved patients with CD8+CD57+ cell expansion previously shown by flow cytometry. Template material for TCR beta VDJ and CDR3 profiling consisted of genomic DNA. MiXCR was run by TCRdb on the reads, yielding one entry per CDR3 protein. The table lists roughly 170,000 distinct CDR3 sequences, about 50% of them singletons. Sequenced input: sorted CD4+, CD8+, or CD8+CD57+ T cells (not recorded which) from PBMCs. These receptors were taken from a human donor with aplastic anemia.

The genes are TRBV2 and TRBJ2-1; 8 bases agree with TRBD2. From germline, CDR1 is SNHLY and CDR2 FYNNEI. This CDR3 comprises 15 residues. Losses at the gene ends were 6 bases for V and 8 bases for J; bases not matched to a gene: 12. CDR3 in amino acids: CASSPLQTGGDEQFF. The CDR3 DNA reads TGTGCCAGCAGCCCGTTGCAAACGGGAGGGGATGAGCAGTTCTTC.

The rearrangement uses TRBV20-1 and TRBJ2-3; D is uncertain. There are 15 residues in the CDR3. Trimming removed 0 bases at V and 0 bases at J, with 10 bases between. Germline V CDR1 and CDR2: DFQATT, SNEGSKA (reference sequence). CDR3 sequence reads: CSARDFTDSTDTQYF. CDR3 bases: TGCAGTGCTAGAGATTTCACGGACAGCACAGATACGCAGTATTTT.

This clonotype was detected only a few times. This sequence joins TRBV6-1 and TRBJ1-6; D is uncertain. The CDR3 runs to 13 residues. Germline V gene lookup returns CDR1 MNHNS and CDR2 SASEGT. V shed 6 bases and J shed 10 bases, with 13 bases lying between them. The CDR3, as DNA: TGTGCCAGCAGGGGCGCTGGGAGGTCACCCCTCCACTTT. Translating it yields CASRGAGRSPLHF.

This clonotype has just one count. This rearrangement joins TRBV5-1 to TRBJ2-1, with D unresolved. The CDR3 sequence is 15 residues long. CDR1 and CDR2 (germline): SGHRS, YFSETQ. V lost 1 base and J 5 bases, leaving 13 bases between the germline ends. The CDR3 DNA is TGCGCCAGCAGCTTGCGGTCGACGGTAAACAATGAGCAGTTCTTC. Translated, it gives CASSLRSTVNNEQFF. Based on the CDR3 plus reference TRBV5-1 and TRBJ2-1, the full variable domain is KAGVTQTPRYLIKTRGQQVTLSCSPISGHRSVSWYQQTPGQGLQFLFEYFSETQRNKGNFPGRFSGRQFSNSRSEMNVSTLELGDSALYLCASSLRSTVNNEQFFGPGTRLTVL.

This clonotype has just one count. This chain links TRBV5-6 with TRBJ2-7; 9 positions match TRBD2. Trimming took 3 bases from V and 6 from J; bases not matched to a gene: 7. The CDR3 is made up of 14 amino acids. CDR1 is SGHDT, CDR2 YYEEEE, per germline. The CDR3 protein is CASSWVSGGREQYF. The CDR3 region has the DNA TGTGCCAGCAGCTGGGTTAGCGGGGGCCGCGAGCAGTACTTC. The variable domain in full, with the rest retrieved from reference TRBV5-6 and TRBJ2-7, is DAGVTQSPTHLIKTRGQQVTLRCSPKSGHDTVSWYQQALGQGPQFIFQYYEEEERQRGNFPDRFSGHQFPNYSSELNVNALLLGDSALYLCASSWVSGGREQYFGPGTRLTVT.

The chain couples TRBV11-2 to TRBJ2-1, with 13 bases aligning to TRBD2. V trimming: 8 bases; J trimming: 7 bases; junction bases outside the gene matches: 11. Germline loops: CDR1 SGHAT, CDR2 FQNNGV. This CDR3 has 16 residues. CDR3 nucleotide sequence: TGTGCCAGCCAACAGGGACTAGCGGGGACGACTAATGAGCAGTTCTTC. This codes for CASQQGLAGTTNEQFF.

This clonotype was picked up many times. This chain uses TRBV5-8 with TRBJ1-2; a possible D gene is TRBD1 (5 bases). Germline assignment: CDR1 SGHTS and CDR2 YDEGEE. CDR3 size: 14 residues. V was pared by 3 bases and J by 7 bases, with 16 bases between. CDR3 amino acids: CASSSQAGNPGYTF. In DNA form, the CDR3 reads TGTGCCAGCAGCTCCCAAGCAGGGAATCCTGGCTACACCTTC. Complete variable domain (other parts from reference TRBV5-8 and TRBJ1-2): EAGVTQSPTHLIKTRGQQATLRCSPISGHTSVYWYQQALGLGLQFLLWYDEGEERNRGNFPPRFSGRQFPNYSSELNVNALELEDSALYLCASSSQAGNPGYTFGSGTRLTVV.

V and J are TRBV3-1 and TRBJ1-4, with 7 bases that match TRBD1. Germline lookup yields CDR1 LGHDT and CDR2 YNNKEL (reference sequence). Trimming at V came to 0 bases and at J to 4 bases, leaving 8 bases not matched to a gene. The CDR3 is 17 amino acids. The CDR3 DNA reads TGTGCCAGCAGCCAAGAAAGGCCGGGACAGATTAATGAAAAACTGTTTTTT. This translates into CASSQERPGQINEKLFF. Filled out from reference TRBV3-1 and TRBJ1-4, the complete variable domain reads DTAVSQTPKYLVTQMGNDKSIKCEQNLGHDTMYWYKQDSKKFLKIMFSYNNKELIINETVPNRFSPKSPDKAHLNLHINSLELGDSAVYFCASSQERPGQINEKLFFGSGTQLSVL.

This clonotype has at least ten counts. The chain uses TRBV11-1 and TRBJ1-5; D is perhaps TRBD1 (5 bases). V dropped 5 bases and J dropped 0 bases, with 26 bases sitting between them. The CDR3 contains 20 residues. The germline V gene encodes CDR1 SGHAT and CDR2 FQDESV (reference sequence). CDR3: CASSEGLASWGDYSNQPQHF. DNA for the CDR3: TGTGCCAGCAGCGAGGGCCTCGCGTCCTGGGGGGATTATAGCAATCAGCCCCAGCATTTT.

Many counts were recorded for this clonotype. V is TRBV10-3 and J is TRBJ2-3, with D possibly being TRBD2 (7 bases). This CDR3 spans 13 amino acids. The V end lost 3 bases, the J end lost 11 bases, and 15 bases lay between the germline ends. Looked up from germline, CDR1 is ENHRY and CDR2 is SYGVKD. The CDR3 is CAISEGGRGWQYF. In DNA form, the CDR3 reads TGTGCCATCAGTGAAGGAGGGAGGGGGTGGCAGTATTTT.

There are many counts of this clonotype. This chain's CDR3 is CASSQGNRVASPLHF. The CDR3 DNA follows: TGTGCCAGCAGCCAAGGAAACAGGGTGGCATCACCCCTCCACTTT. This chain uses TRBV4-2 with TRBJ1-6; D may be TRBD1 (6 bases). Germline loops: CDR1 LGHNA, CDR2 YNFKEQ. Trimming shortened V by 1 base and J by 10 bases, and 14 bases separated the two germline ends. The CDR3 has 15 amino acids.

As to this clonotype: Being one base from a much bigger clone, this may be a read error. The chain couples TRBV6-5 to TRBJ1-1; D is perhaps TRBD1 (5 bases). Germline CDR1 reads MNHEY; CDR2 reads SVGAGI. The CDR3 extends over 14 amino acids. Trimming cost V 2 bases and J 4 bases, with 11 bases left between them. Here the CDR3 reads CASSYVDKSTEAFF. CDR3 DNA: TGTGCCAGCAGTTACGTGGACAAGAGCACTGAAGCTTTCTTT.

This clonotype was observed a handful of times. V usage is TRBV10-2 and J usage is TRBJ2-7; TRBD2 aligns across 10 bases. The V segment lost 8 bases and the J segment 5 bases; nucleotides outside the gene matches: 15. The CDR3 has 16 residues. Germline V gene lookup returns CDR1 WSHSY and CDR2 SAAADI. The CDR3, as DNA: TGCGCCAGCGGACCTTTAGGAGCGGGAGGGCTAAACGAGCAGTACTTC. This sequence encodes CASGPLGAGGLNEQYF.

This clonotype was detected many times. The chain combines TRBV12-3 or TRBV12-4 with TRBJ2-1; D remains unclear. Trimming took 5 bases from V and 3 from J, leaving 11 bases between them. This CDR3 has 14 residues. The CDR3 coding sequence is TGTGCCAGCAGTCAACGGGCTAACTACAATGAGCAGTTCTTC. Protein: CASSQRANYNEQFF.

The chain carries TRBV20-1 and TRBJ2-5; D could derive from TRBD1 or TRBD2 (6 bases each). The J call may be in error: the DNA end matches TRBJ2-1 better. Looked up from germline, CDR1 is DFQATT and CDR2 is SNEGSKA (reference sequence). The CDR3 sequence is 14 residues long. CDR3 sequence: CSARGGTDYNEQFF. The CDR3 coding sequence is TGCAGTGCTAGGGGGGGCACGGATTACAATGAGCAGTTCTTC.

The rearrangement links TRBV29-1 to TRBJ1-1; possible D gene TRBD1, 5 bases. Trimming removed 8 bases from V and 3 bases from J, with 13 bases in between. Germline values: CDR1 SQVTM, CDR2 ANQGSEA. The CDR3 totals 12 residues. The CDR3 DNA reads as TGCAGCTCTTTGCAGGGTTACACTGAAGCTTTCTTT. Its translation: CSSLQGYTEAFF.

This clonotype was detected many times. The V call is TRBV20-1, the J call TRBJ1-6; D is unclear. The CDR3 contains 13 residues. From germline, CDR1 is DFQATT and CDR2 SNEGSKA (reference sequence). V gave up 1 base and J gave up 8 bases, with 9 bases separating them. CDR3 sequence: CSARVMEDSPLHF. CDR3 nucleotide sequence: TGCAGTGCTAGAGTAATGGAGGATTCACCCCTCCACTTT.

The gene calls are TRBV4-2 and TRBJ1-6, with TRBD1 as a possible D gene (5 bases). CDR3 length equals 15 residues. V was pared by 3 bases and J by 9 bases, with 15 bases between. The germline V gene has CDR1 LGHNA and CDR2 YNFKEQ. CDR3 DNA sequence: TGTGCCAGCAGCCAGGACACGGTTGATATTTCACCCCTCCACTTT. Its protein is CASSQDTVDISPLHF.

Comment on this clonotype: Germline and junction disagree at one end, which may indicate a read error. The chain couples TRBV20-1 to TRBJ2-2, with a possible D match to TRBD1 (6 bases). This CDR3 contains 13 residues. The V gene's germline CDR1 is DFQATT and CDR2 SNEGSKA (reference sequence). The CDR3 loop reads CSARRGWIGELFF. In nucleotides, the CDR3 is TGCAGTGCTAGGAGGGGGTGGATCGGGGAGCTGTTCTTT.

The chain carries TRBV29-1 and TRBJ2-3, with D perhaps TRBD1 or TRBD2 (5 bases each). From germline, CDR1 is SQVTM and CDR2 ANQGSEA. The CDR3 is made up of 17 amino acids. The ends were cut back, 0 bases at V and 3 bases at J, with 19 bases in the middle. The CDR3 loop is CSVEDPRAGRGTDTQYF. The CDR3 DNA is TGCAGCGTTGAAGATCCGCGGGCAGGGCGCGGGACAGATACGCAGTATTTT.

This clonotype was seen many times. The V call is TRBV19, the J call TRBJ1-6; TRBD1 aligns across 9 bases. This CDR3 has 15 residues. The germline gives CDR1 LNHDA, CDR2 SQIVND (reference sequence). Trimming took 7 bases from V and 9 from J; bases not matched to a gene: 10. The CDR3 DNA follows: TGTGCCAGTACCCAACAGGGGGCAAAATCTTCACCCCTCCACTTT. Translating gives CASTQQGAKSSPLHF.

Many counts were recorded for this clonotype. The rearrangement links TRBV5-1 to TRBJ2-3, with D maybe TRBD2 (6 bases). The CDR3 sequence is 17 residues long. CDR1 is SGHRS and CDR2 is YFSETQ in the germline V gene. Trimming cost V 4 bases and J 0 bases, with 18 bases left between them. The CDR3, as DNA: TGCGCCAGCAGCCCGGTCCCGTGGCGGGGAAGCACAGATACGCAGTATTTT. Its protein product is CASSPVPWRGSTDTQYF.

V gene TRBV20-1 combines with J gene TRBJ1-3; D ambiguous. CDR1 and CDR2 (germline): DFQATT, SNEGSKA (reference sequence). This CDR3 region has 12 residues. The V end was cut by 0 bases, the J end by 9 bases, with 9 bases between. The DNA for the CDR3 is TGCAGTGCTAGAGATGGGGAGTTCACCATATATTTT. Amino acid sequence: CSARDGEFTIYF.